Below, one T cell receptor beta chain is given with its context. This sample is part of a study of regulatory T cells in long-lasting Graves disease. CDR3-region Arm-PCR and iRepertoire HTBI primers produced the TCR beta libraries. TCRdb used MiXCR to reprocess the multiplex PCR reads, holding one entry per CDR3 protein. The profile shows around 250,000 distinct CDR3 sequences, roughly 21% of them singletons. Sample time point: newly diagnosed GD, antithyroid drugs for less than 3 months. RNA isolated from PBMCs was used to make the TCR library. The sequencing here drew on peripheral blood mononuclear cells (PBMCs), taken at new diagnosis, from a patient treated with antithyroid drugs. The TCR was taken from a female donor with Graves disease.

Here the CDR3 reads CASRLGANYNEQFF. CDR3 DNA: TGTGCCAGCAGGCTCGGGGCCAACTACAATGAGCAGTTCTTC. The chain is built from TRBV6-2 or TRBV6-3 and TRBJ2-1; either TRBD1 or TRBD2 may fit D (5 bases each). CDR3 length: 14 amino acids. V was clipped by 6 bases and J by 3 bases, with 12 bases between them. Germline V gene data show CDR1 as MNHEY and CDR2 as SVGEGT.